These T cell receptor beta chains were read from a single sample in a study of blood T cell repertoires in COVID-19. Libraries were prepared by immunoSEQ multiplex PCR; TCRdb keeps only in-frame clonotypes and omits some of them. Of 80,000 to 100,000 clones detected, 75% to 85% appear once; the ten largest clones hold approximately 25%. Sequencing was performed on peripheral blood. Receptor source: an older man with acute or convalescent COVID-19. Both conserved end residues are part of each CDR3. A D gene is named only where the DNA matches it firmly. The size of a clone is reported for some rows only, either as once, few or many, or as a class for expanded clones.

d_call | j_call | v_call | clone_size | cdr3_nt | cdr3_aa
TRBD2 | TRBJ2-5 | TRBV5-1 | - | TGCGCCAGCGTGGCGGGAGTAGGTGAGACCCAGTACTTC | CASVAGVGETQYF
- | TRBJ1-3 | TRBV5-6 | - | TGTGCCAGCAGCTTGGTAGGTACAGACTCTGGAAACACCATATATTTT | CASSLVGTDSGNTIYF
TRBD1 | TRBJ1-1 | TRBV5-1 | - | TGCGCCAGCAGCTTGGACAGGGGGCGCACTGAAGCTTTCTTT | CASSLDRGRTEAFF
TRBD1 | TRBJ1-2 | TRBV2 | - | TGTGCCAGCAACTTGGGGACAGGGGGCTATGGCTACACCTTC | CASNLGTGGYGYTF
TRBD1 | TRBJ2-3 | TRBV19 | - | TGTGCCAGTAGTGTTACAGGGGACCCAGATACGCAGTATTTT | CASSVTGDPDTQYF
- | TRBJ2-3 | TRBV6-4 | - | TGTGCCAGCAGTGACTGGCCTAGCACAGATACGCAGTATTTT | CASSDWPSTDTQYF
TRBD2 | TRBJ2-2 | TRBV7-7 | - | TGTGCTAGCAGCTTAGGACTAGCGGTGAACACCGGGGAGCTGTTTTTT | CASSLGLAVNTGELFF
- | TRBJ1-1 | TRBV11-2 | - | TGTGCCAGCAGCTTAGAACTAGGCACTGAAGCTTTCTTT | CASSLELGTEAFF
TRBD1 | TRBJ2-1 | TRBV28 | - | TGTGCCAGCACCATGGACAGGGGTGACTACAATGAGCAGTTCTTC | CASTMDRGDYNEQFF
- | TRBJ1-6 | TRBV18 | - | TGTGCCAGCTCACCACCGTTGGGCTCCTCACCCCTCCACTTT | CASSPPLGSSPLHF
- | TRBJ2-7 | TRBV28 | few | TGTGCCAGCGGGCCCTACGAGCAGTACTTC | CASGPYEQYF
- | TRBJ1-2 | TRBV18 | few | TGTGCCAGCTCACCACTGACTGCGGCGGGAGGCTACACCTTC | CASSPLTAAGGYTF
TRBD2 | TRBJ2-7 | TRBV19 | - | TGTGCCAGTAGTATAGCGGGAGGACCATACGAGCAGTACTTC | CASSIAGGPYEQYF
- | TRBJ2-3 | TRBV18 | - | TGTGCCAGCTCACCATCGGCTAGCGGCACAGATACGCAGTATTTT | CASSPSASGTDTQYF
TRBD1 | TRBJ2-7 | TRBV9 | - | TGTGCCAGCAGCGTAGCCAGGTCGAGACAGGGAACGGACTACGAGCAGTACTTC | CASSVARSRQGTDYEQYF
TRBD1 | TRBJ2-7 | TRBV19 | - | TGTGCCAGTAGGCCTGGACAGGGGGCCTACGAGCAGTACTTC | CASRPGQGAYEQYF
- | TRBJ1-3 | TRBV9 | - | TGTGCCAGCAGCGTATCCCAGGGTCCGACTGGAAACACCATATATTTT | CASSVSQGPTGNTIYF
TRBD1 | TRBJ2-1 | TRBV30 | - | TGTGCCTGGAGTGTGGGGACAGCTTACAATGAGCAGTTCTTC | CAWSVGTAYNEQFF
TRBD1 | TRBJ2-3 | TRBV27 | - | TGTGCCAGCAGTTTTTCCCTATTCACGGGACAGGGGGCGAATACGCAGTATTTT | CASSFSLFTGQGANTQYF
- | TRBJ2-7 | TRBV6-4 | - | TGTGCCAGCAACCTCGACATCTTCTACGAGCAGTACTTC | CASNLDIFYEQYF
TRBD1 | TRBJ2-6 | TRBV30 | once | TGTGCCTGGAGTGTCGGGACAGGGGGTCCTGGGGCCAACGTCCTGACTTTC | CAWSVGTGGPGANVLTF
TRBD2 | TRBJ2-7 | TRBV7-2 | - | TGTGCCAGCAGCTATACCCTTAGCGGGAGCGGCGAGCAGTACTTC | CASSYTLSGSGEQYF
- | TRBJ1-5 | TRBV5-5 | many | TGTGCCAGCATTAGCAGGGCGGGGACGGGCAATCAGCCCCAGCATTTT | CASISRAGTGNQPQHF
- | TRBJ1-4 | TRBV21-1 | - | TGTGCCAGCAGCAAAAGGTGGGGGTGTGAGACAGGGACTGAAAAACTGTTTTTT | CASSKRWGCETGTEKLFF
- | TRBJ2-7 | TRBV6-2/TRBV6-3 | few | TGTGCCAGCAGTTACTCGAGAAGGCGGGACCTTACCTACGAGCAGTACTTC | CASSYSRRRDLTYEQYF
TRBD1 | TRBJ2-4 | TRBV28 | - | TGTGCCAGCAGTAGGGACAGTTCTTGGCGGAGCATTCAGTACTTC | CASSRDSSWRSIQYF
TRBD2 | TRBJ2-1 | TRBV28 | - | TGTGCCAGCAGTTTACCTAGCGGGGTACCTGGGAATGAGCAGTTCTTC | CASSLPSGVPGNEQFF
- | TRBJ1-6 | TRBV7-8 | - | TGTGCCAGCAGCTTCCACCCCCGAGGGAAGGGGGTGAATTCACCCCTCCACTTT | CASSFHPRGKGVNSPLHF
TRBD1 | TRBJ1-2 | TRBV3-1/TRBV3-2 | few | TGTGCCAGCAGCCCACGACAGGGCTATGGCTACACCTTC | CASSPRQGYGYTF